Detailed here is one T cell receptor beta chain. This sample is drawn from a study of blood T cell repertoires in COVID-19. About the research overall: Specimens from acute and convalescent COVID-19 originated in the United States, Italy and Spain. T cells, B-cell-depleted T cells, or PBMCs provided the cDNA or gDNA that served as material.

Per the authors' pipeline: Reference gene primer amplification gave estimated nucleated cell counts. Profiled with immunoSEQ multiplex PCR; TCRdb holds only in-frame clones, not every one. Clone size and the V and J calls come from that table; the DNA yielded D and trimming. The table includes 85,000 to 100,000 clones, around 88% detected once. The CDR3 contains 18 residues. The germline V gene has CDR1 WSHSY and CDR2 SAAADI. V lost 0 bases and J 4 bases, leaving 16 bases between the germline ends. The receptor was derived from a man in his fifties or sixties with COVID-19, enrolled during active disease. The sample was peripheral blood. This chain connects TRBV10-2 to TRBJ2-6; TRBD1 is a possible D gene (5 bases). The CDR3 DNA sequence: TGCGCCAGCAGTGAGTCGACCCTTTTAGGGGTCGGGGCCAACGTCCTGACTTTC. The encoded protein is CASSESTLLGVGANVLTF.